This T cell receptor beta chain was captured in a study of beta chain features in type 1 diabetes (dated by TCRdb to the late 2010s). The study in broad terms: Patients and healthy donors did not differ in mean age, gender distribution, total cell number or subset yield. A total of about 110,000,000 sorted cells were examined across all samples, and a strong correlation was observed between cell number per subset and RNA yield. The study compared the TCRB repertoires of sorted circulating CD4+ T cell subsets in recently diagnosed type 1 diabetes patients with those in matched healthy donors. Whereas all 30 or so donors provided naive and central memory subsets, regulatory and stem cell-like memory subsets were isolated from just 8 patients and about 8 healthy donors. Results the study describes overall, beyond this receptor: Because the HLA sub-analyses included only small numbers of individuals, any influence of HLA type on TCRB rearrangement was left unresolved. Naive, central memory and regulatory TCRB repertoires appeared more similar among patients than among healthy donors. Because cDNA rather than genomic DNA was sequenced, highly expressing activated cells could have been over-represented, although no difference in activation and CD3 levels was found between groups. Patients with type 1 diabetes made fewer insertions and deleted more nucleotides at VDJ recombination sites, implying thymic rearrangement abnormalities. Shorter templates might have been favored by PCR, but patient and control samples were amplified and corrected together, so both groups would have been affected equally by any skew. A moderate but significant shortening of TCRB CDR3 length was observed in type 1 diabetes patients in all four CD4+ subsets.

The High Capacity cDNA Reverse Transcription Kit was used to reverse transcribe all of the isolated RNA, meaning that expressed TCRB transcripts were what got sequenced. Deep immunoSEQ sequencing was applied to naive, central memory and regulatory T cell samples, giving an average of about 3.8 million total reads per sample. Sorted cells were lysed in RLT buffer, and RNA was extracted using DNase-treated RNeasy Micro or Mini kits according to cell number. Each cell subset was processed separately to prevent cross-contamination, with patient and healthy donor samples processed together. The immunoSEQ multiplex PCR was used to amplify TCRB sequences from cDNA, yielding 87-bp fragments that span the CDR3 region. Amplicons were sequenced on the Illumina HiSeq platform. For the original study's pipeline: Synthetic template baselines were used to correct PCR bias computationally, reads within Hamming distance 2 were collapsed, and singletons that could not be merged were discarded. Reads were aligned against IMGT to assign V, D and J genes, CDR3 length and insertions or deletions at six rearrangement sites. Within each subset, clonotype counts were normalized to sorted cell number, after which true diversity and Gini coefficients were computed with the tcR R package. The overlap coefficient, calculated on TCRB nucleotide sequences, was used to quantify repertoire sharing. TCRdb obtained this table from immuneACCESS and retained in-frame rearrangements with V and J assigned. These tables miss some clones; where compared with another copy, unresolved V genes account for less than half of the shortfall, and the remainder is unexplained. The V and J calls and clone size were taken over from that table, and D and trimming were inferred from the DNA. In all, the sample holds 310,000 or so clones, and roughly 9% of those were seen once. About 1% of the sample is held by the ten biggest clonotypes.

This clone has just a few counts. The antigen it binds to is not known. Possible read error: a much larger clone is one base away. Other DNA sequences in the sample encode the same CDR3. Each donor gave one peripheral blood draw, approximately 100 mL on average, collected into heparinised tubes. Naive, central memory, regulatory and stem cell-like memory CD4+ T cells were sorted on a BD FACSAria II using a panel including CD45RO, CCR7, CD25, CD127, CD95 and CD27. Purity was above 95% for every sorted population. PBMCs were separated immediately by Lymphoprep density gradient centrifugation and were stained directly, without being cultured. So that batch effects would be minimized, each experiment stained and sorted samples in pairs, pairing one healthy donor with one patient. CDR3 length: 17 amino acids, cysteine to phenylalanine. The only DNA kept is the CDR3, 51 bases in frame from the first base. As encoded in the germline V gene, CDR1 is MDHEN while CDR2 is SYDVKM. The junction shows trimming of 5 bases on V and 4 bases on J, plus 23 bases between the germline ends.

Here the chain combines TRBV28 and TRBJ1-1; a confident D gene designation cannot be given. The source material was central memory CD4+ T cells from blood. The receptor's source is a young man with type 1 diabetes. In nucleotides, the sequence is TGTGCCAGCAGTCGATCAGGTGTAAGGTTCATGGGCACTGAAGCTTTCTTT. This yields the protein CASSRSGVRFMGTEAFF.